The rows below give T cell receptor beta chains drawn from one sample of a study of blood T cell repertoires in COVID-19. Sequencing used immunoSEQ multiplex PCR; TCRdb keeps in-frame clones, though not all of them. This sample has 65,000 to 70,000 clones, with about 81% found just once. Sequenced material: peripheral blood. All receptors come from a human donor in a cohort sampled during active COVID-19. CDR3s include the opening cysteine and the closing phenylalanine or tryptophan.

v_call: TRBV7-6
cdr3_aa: CASSEGGETQYF

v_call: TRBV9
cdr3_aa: CASSVGGSASLEQFF

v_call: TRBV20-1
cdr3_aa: CSAASGNEQFF

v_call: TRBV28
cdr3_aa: CASSLGSYEQYF

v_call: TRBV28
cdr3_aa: CASIPPGTGSGELFF

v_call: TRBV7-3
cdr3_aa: CASSSRQGSYNEQFF

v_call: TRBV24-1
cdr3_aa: CATRAPGELFF

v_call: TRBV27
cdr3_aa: CASSLYLEGIYEQYF

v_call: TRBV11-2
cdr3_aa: CASRQTGGANVLTF

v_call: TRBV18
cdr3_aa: CASSPNQAPRGTEAFF

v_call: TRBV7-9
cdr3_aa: CASSLPGLAGLNEQFF

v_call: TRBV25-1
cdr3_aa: CASSELGISTGELFF

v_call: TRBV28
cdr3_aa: CASSLTSGMQETQYF

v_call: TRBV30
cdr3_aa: CAANTGTGANVLTF

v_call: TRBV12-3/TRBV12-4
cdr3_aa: CASSFEGRGEAFF

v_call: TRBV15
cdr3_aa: CATREGRAEAFF

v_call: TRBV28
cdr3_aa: CASSLGEGGSTDTQYF

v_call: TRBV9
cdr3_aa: CASSVASGGAAVVGYTF

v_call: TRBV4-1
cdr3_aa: CASSQGSIVNTGELFF

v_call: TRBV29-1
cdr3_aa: CSVEGRAGEQYF

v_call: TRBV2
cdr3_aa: CASSVGQGYSPLHF

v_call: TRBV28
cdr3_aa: CASGTGGSETQYF

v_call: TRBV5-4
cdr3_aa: CASSLEQESTDTQYF

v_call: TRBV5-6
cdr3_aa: CASSLNPSENIQYF

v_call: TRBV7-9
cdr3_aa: CASSSGQFFSGNTIYF

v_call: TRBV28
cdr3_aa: CASSFMGRGLGTDTQYF

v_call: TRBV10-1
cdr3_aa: CASSRDRGSEQYF

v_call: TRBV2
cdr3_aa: CASSPGGGYNEQFF

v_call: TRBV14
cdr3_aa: CASSQEQGTPWNEQFF

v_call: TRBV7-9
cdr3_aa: CASSLGEQVYEQYF

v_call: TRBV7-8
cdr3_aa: CASSLGERGRGTGELFF

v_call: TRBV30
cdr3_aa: CAWSDPHRRGQPQHF

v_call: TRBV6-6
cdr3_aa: CASSFDPRADTQYF

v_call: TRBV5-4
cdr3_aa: CASSFPEPGLAGQETQYF

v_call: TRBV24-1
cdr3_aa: CATSDSSGLGNEQFF

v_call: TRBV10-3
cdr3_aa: CAIGVEGLTNEQFF

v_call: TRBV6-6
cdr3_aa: CASSYGGGQPGNTIYF

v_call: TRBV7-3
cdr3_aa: CASSPQGREMNEQFF

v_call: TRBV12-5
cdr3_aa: CASGLPLPAGLRNSPLHF

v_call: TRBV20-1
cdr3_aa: CSVQGTKGYTF

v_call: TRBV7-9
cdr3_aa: CASSGTMGGEQYF

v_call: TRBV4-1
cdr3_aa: CASSQVTDANGYTF

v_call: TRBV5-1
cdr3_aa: CASSLQGYGYTF

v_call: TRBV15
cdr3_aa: CATSRGGAATNEKLFF

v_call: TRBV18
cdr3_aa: CASSPLASGTDEQYF

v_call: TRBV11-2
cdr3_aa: CASREKRLSTDTQYF

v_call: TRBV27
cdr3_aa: CASRTLAGGDTQYF